The next 2 T cell receptor beta chains were all read from a single sample in a study of cytomegalovirus exposure and HLA in healthy donors. Vbeta (60) and Jbeta (13) primers were used in the PCR. Repertoires were generated with immunoSEQ multiplex PCR, while TCRdb's copy carries only in-frame clones and drops some. This table holds 150,000 or so clones. Sequenced sample: PBMCs. Receptor source: a woman between 50 and 59 years old in good health and CMV-seronegative.

The rearrangement joins TRBV4-2 to TRBJ2-1; D is possibly TRBD1 (5 bases). There are 15 residues in the CDR3. Trimming took 0 bases from V and 5 from J, leaving 11 bases between them. The germline V gene has CDR1 LGHNA and CDR2 YNFKEQ. The CDR3 DNA is TGTGCCAGCAGCCAAGAAAGGCAGGGCGACAATGAGCAGTTCTTC. Amino acid sequence: CASSQERQGDNEQFF.

J is TRBJ2-5 and V is TRBV7-8; weak D call: TRBD2 (5 bases). The CDR3 has 14 amino acids. Deletions cut 1 base from V and 7 bases from J, with 13 bases between. CDR1 SGHVS and CDR2 FQNEAQ come from the germline V gene. DNA for the CDR3: TGTGCCAGCAGCTTAGGCGGGCCTAGTGGGACCCAGTACTTC. Its translation: CASSLGGPSGTQYF. The full variable domain, rest sourced from reference TRBV7-8 and TRBJ2-5, is GAGVSQSPRYKVAKRGQDVALRCDPISGHVSLFWYQQALGQGPEFLTYFQNEAQLDKSGLPSDRFFAERPEGSVSTLKIQRTQQEDSAVYLCASSLGGPSGTQYFGPGTRLLVL.